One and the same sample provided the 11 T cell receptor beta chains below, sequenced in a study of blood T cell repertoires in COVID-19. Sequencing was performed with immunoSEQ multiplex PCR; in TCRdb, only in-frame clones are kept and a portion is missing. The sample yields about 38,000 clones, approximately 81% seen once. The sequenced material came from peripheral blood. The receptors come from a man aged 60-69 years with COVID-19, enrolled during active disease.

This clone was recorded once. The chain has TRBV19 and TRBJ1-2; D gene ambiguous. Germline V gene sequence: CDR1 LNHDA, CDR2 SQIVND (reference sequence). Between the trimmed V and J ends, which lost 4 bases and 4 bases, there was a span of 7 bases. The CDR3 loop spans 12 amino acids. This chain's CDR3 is CASSTRSYGYTF. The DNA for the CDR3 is TGTGCCAGTAGTACGCGGAGCTATGGCTACACCTTC.

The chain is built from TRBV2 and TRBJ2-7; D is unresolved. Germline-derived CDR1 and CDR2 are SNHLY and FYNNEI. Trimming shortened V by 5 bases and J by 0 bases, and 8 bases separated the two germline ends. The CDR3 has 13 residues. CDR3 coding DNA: TGTGCCAGCAGTACCGGGTCCTCCTACGAGCAGTACTTC. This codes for CASSTGSSYEQYF. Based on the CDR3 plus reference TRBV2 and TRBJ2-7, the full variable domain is EPEVTQTPSHQVTQMGQEVILRCVPISNHLYFYWYRQILGQKVEFLVSFYNNEISEKSEIFDDQFSVERPDGSNFTLKIRSTKLEDSAMYFCASSTGSSYEQYFGPGTRLTVT.

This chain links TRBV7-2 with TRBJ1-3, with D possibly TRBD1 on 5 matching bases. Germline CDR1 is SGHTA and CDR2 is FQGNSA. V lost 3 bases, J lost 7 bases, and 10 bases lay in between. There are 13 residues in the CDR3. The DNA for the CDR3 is TGTGCCAGCAGCTTGGGGCTTGGGAACACCATATATTTT. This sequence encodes CASSLGLGNTIYF.

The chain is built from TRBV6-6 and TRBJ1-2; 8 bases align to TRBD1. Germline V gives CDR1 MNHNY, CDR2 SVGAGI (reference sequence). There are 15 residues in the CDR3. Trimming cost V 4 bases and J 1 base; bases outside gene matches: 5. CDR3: CASSSRDRNNYGYTF. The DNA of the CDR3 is TGTGCCAGCAGTTCCCGGGACAGGAATAACTATGGCTACACCTTC.

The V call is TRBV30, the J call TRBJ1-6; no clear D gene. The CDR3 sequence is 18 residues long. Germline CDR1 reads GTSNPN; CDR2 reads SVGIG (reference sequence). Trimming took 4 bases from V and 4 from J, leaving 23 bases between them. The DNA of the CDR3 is TGTGCCTGGACTCCCCCTTGGGCCGTCCGGGGATATAATTCACCCCTCCACTTT. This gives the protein CAWTPPWAVRGYNSPLHF.

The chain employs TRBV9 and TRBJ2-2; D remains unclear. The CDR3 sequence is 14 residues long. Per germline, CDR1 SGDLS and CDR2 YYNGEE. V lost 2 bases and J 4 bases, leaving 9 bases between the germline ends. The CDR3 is CASSVYFGTGELFF. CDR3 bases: TGTGCCAGCAGCGTCTACTTCGGCACCGGGGAGCTGTTTTTT.

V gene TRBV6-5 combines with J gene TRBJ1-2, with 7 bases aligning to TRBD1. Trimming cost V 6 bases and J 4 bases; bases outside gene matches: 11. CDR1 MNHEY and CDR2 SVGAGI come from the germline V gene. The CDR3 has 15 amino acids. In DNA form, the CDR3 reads TGTGCCAGCAGCAAAAGGGACAGCCCTTTCTATGGCTACACCTTC. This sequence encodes CASSKRDSPFYGYTF.

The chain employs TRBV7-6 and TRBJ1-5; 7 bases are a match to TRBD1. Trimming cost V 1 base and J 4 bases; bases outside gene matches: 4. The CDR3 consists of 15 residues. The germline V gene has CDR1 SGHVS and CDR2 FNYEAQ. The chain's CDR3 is CASSLGHRGNQPQHF. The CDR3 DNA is TGTGCCAGCAGCTTAGGCCACAGGGGTAATCAGCCCCAGCATTTT.

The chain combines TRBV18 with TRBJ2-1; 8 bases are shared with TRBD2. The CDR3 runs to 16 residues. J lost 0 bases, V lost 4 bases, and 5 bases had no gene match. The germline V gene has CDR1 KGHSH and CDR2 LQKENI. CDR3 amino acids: CASSRSSGSSYNEQFF. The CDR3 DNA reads TGTGCCAGCTCACGTTCCAGCGGGAGCTCCTACAATGAGCAGTTCTTC.

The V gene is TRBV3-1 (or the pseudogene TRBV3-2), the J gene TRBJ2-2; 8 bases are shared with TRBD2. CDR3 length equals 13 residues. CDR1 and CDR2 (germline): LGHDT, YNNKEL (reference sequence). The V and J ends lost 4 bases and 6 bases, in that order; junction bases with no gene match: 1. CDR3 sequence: CASSRRGAGELFF. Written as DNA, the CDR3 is TGTGCCAGCAGCCGGCGGGGGGCCGGGGAGCTGTTTTTT.

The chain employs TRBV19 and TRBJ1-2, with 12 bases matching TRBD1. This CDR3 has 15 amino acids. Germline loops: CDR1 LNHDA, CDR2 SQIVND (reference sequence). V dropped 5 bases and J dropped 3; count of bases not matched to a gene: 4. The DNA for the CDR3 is TGTGCCAGTAGTCCGGGGACAGGGGGCCACTATGGCTACACCTTC. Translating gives CASSPGTGGHYGYTF.